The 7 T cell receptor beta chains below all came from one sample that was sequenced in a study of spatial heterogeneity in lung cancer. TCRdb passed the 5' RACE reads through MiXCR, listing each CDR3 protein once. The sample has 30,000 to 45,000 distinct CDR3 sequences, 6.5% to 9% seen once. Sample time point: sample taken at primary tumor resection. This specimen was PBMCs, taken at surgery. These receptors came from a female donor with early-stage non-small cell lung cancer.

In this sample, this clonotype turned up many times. The CDR3 sequence: CASSLGGVNEQFF. The CDR3 coding sequence is TGTGCCAGTAGTCTCGGGGGGGTGAATGAGCAGTTCTTC. The chain recombines TRBV19 with TRBJ2-1, with 8 nucleotides matching TRBD2. V was clipped by 5 bases and J by 7 bases; unmatched bases: 4. The CDR3 covers 13 residues. Germline V CDR1 and CDR2: LNHDA, SQIVND (reference sequence).

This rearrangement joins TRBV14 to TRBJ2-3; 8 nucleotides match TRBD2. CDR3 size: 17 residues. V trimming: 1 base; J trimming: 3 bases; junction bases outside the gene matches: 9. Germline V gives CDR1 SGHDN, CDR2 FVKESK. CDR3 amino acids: CASSQAWGLAGTDTQYF. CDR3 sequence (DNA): TGTGCCAGCAGCCAAGCCTGGGGGCTAGCGGGTACAGATACGCAGTATTTT.

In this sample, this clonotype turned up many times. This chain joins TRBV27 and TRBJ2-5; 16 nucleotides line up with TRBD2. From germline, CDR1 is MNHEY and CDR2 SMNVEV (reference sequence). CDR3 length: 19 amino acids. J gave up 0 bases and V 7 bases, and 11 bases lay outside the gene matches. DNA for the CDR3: TGTGCCAGCACTCTCCCCGGGACTAGCGGGGGGGCGTACCAAGAGACCCAGTACTTC. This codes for CASTLPGTSGGAYQETQYF.

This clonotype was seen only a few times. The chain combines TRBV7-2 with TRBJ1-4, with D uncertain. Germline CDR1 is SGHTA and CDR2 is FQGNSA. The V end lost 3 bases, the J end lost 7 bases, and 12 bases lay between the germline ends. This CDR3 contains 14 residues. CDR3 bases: TGTGCCAGCAGCTTGGTGGGAGCCGGTGAAAAACTGTTTTTT. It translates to CASSLVGAGEKLFF. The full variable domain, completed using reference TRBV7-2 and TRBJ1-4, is GAGVSQSPSNKVTEKGKDVELRCDPISGHTALYWYRQSLGQGLEFLIYFQGNSAPDKSGLPSDRFSAERTGGSVSTLTIQRTQQEDSAVYLCASSLVGAGEKLFFGSGTQLSVL.

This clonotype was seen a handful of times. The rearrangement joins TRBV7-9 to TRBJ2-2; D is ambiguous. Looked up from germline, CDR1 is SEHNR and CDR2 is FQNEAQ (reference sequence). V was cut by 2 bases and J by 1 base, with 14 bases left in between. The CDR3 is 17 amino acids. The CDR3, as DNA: TGTGCCAGCAGCTTAAACATCCGGACCGTGAACACCGGGGAGCTGTTTTTT. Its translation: CASSLNIRTVNTGELFF.

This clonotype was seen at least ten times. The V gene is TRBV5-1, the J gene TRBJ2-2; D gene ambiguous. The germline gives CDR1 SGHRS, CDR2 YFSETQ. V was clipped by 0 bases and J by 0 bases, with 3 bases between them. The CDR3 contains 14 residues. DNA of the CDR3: TGCGCCAGCAGCTTGGGGGCGAACACCGGGGAGCTGTTTTTT. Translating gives CASSLGANTGELFF.

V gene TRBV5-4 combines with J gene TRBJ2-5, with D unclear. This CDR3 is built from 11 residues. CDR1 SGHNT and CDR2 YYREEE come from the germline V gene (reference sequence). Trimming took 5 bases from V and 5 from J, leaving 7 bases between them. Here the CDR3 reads CASRAAETQYF. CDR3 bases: TGTGCCAGCAGGGCAGCCGAGACCCAGTACTTC.